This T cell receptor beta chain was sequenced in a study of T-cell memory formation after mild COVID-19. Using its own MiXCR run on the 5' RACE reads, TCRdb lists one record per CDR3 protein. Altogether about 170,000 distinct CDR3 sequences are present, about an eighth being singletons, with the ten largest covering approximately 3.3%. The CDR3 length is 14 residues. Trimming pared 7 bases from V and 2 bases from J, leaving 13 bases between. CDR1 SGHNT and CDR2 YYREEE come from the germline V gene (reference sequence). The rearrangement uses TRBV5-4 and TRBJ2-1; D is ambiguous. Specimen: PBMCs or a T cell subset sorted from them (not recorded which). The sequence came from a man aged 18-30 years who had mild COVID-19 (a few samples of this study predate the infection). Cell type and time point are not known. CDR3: CASGVATTYNEQFF. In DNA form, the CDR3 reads TGTGCCAGCGGTGTGGCAACAACCTACAATGAGCAGTTCTTC.